One sample yielded the 28 T cell receptor beta chains listed below, sequenced in a study of blood T cells in healthy people across ages. Sample-barcoded 5' priming and a J-beta primer mix drove a second PCR of roughly 7 to 11 cycles. TCRdb re-analysed the 5' RACE reads in MiXCR, keeping a single row per CDR3 protein. The data hold some 1.8 million distinct CDR3 sequences, with around 42% observed a single time. Sequenced sample: blood. These receptors originate from a human donor in good health.

The V call is TRBV12-3 or TRBV12-4, the J call TRBJ2-2; weak D call: TRBD2 (7 bases). Between the trimmed V and J ends, which lost 3 bases and 10 bases, there was a span of 15 bases. This CDR3 comprises 14 residues. The CDR3 DNA follows: TGTGCCAGCAGTTTGAGGGGGGGAGTGGAGGAGCTGTTTTTT. Its protein product is CASSLRGGVEELFF.

The V and J genes are TRBV6-5 and TRBJ2-1; TRBD2 agrees at 9 bases. V trimming: 3 bases; J trimming: 2 bases; junction bases outside the gene matches: 8. Germline V gene sequence: CDR1 MNHEY, CDR2 SVGAGI. The CDR3 consists of 17 residues. The DNA for the CDR3 is TGTGCCAGCAGTTATGGGCGGGGGGGCCTTACCTACAATGAGCAGTTCTTC. It codes for CASSYGRGGLTYNEQFF.

The CDR3 sequence: CSTTISGDTQYF. In DNA, the CDR3 is TGCAGTACTACCATCTCAGGGGATACGCAGTATTTT. The chain couples TRBV20-1 to TRBJ2-3, with D perhaps TRBD1 (5 bases). V gave up 8 bases and J gave up 6 bases, with 15 bases separating them. Germline lookup yields CDR1 DFQATT and CDR2 SNEGSKA (reference sequence). The CDR3 is 12 residues long.

This chain joins TRBV27 and TRBJ1-5; possible D gene TRBD1, 5 bases. From germline, CDR1 is MNHEY and CDR2 SMNVEV (reference sequence). The CDR3 totals 14 residues. V dropped 3 bases and J dropped 4 bases, with 10 bases sitting between them. Here the CDR3 reads CASSFPGRNQPQHF. CDR3 nucleotides: TGTGCCAGCAGTTTTCCAGGGAGGAATCAGCCCCAGCATTTT.

A few counts support this clonotype. The junction does not match germline at one end; this may be a read error. The rearrangement joins TRBV7-6 to TRBJ2-1, with 10 positions matching TRBD2. This CDR3 comprises 16 residues. Germline values: CDR1 SGHVS, CDR2 FNYEAQ. The CDR3 sequence is CASSGVGTSVYDEQFF. The DNA of the CDR3 is TGTGCCAGCAGCGGAGTAGGGACTAGCGTCTACGATGAGCAGTTCTTC.

This sequence joins TRBV20-1 and TRBJ1-4; 8 bases agree with TRBD1. The CDR3 length is 14 residues. J gave up 8 bases and V 3 bases, and 8 bases lay outside the gene matches. The germline CDR1 and CDR2 sequences are DFQATT and SNEGSKA (reference sequence). Here the CDR3 reads CSASYGQGYEKLFF. DNA of the CDR3: TGCAGTGCTAGTTACGGACAGGGCTACGAAAAACTGTTTTTT.

A few counts support this clonotype. The V gene is TRBV12-3 or TRBV12-4, the J gene TRBJ2-1; 10 bases fit TRBD2. Losses at the gene ends were 7 bases for V and 12 bases for J; bases not matched to a gene: 12. The CDR3 spans 14 residues. The CDR3 coding sequence is TGTGCCAGCAATCGACTTAGCGGGGGGACGGCGCAGTTCTTC. It codes for CASNRLSGGTAQFF.

The chain couples TRBV27 to TRBJ2-7; 9 positions agree with TRBD1. The junction had 9 bases not matched to a gene; V was cut back by 4 bases and J by 5 bases. The germline gives CDR1 MNHEY, CDR2 SMNVEV (reference sequence). This CDR3 region has 15 residues. The CDR3 DNA reads as TGTGCCAGCAGTTCACCGGGACAGGGTATCCACGAGCAGTACTTC. This translates into CASSSPGQGIHEQYF.

V gene TRBV13 combines with J gene TRBJ1-2; 7 positions agree with TRBD1. The CDR3 consists of 17 residues. Germline CDR1 PRHDT, CDR2 FYEKMQ (reference sequence). The V gene end was trimmed by 5 bases and the J gene end by 8 bases; junction bases not matched to a gene: 20. CDR3 sequence reads: CASSPPSLGRGRGGYTF. Written as DNA, the CDR3 is TGTGCCAGCAGCCCACCATCCCTTGGCAGGGGGAGAGGCGGCTACACCTTC.

The rearrangement uses TRBV5-1 and TRBJ1-1; TRBD1 matches at 7 bases. V lost 0 bases to trimming and J lost 3 bases; unmatched junction nucleotides: 5. This CDR3 spans 15 amino acids. Per the germline V gene, CDR1 is SGHRS and CDR2 is YFSETQ. The CDR3 DNA sequence: TGCGCCAGCAGCTTGGCCCGGACAGGACACACTGAAGCTTTCTTT. Amino acid sequence: CASSLARTGHTEAFF.

The chain couples TRBV28 to TRBJ1-2; D ambiguous. Germline loops: CDR1 MDHEN, CDR2 SYDVKM. V gave up 5 bases and J gave up 8 bases, with 18 bases separating them. The CDR3 spans 14 residues. The CDR3 loop is CASSPPSSRGGYTF. CDR3 nucleotide sequence: TGTGCCAGCAGTCCCCCATCGAGTCGAGGCGGCTACACCTTC.

The sample holds a few counts of this clonotype. V gene TRBV4-3 combines with J gene TRBJ1-2; 8 positions match TRBD1. Per germline, CDR1 LGHNA and CDR2 YSLEER. CDR3 size: 16 residues. The ends lost 0 bases at V and 4 bases at J; junction bases unmatched: 7. CDR3 protein: CASSQDRQGIFYGYTF. For the CDR3, the DNA is TGCGCCAGCAGCCAAGACAGACAGGGGATCTTCTATGGCTACACCTTC.

This sequence joins TRBV6-2 or TRBV6-3 and TRBJ2-5; D might be TRBD1 (5 bases). Trimming pared 6 bases from V and 3 bases from J, leaving 11 bases between. From germline, CDR1 is MNHEY and CDR2 SVGEGT. This CDR3 spans 13 amino acids. The CDR3 reads CASSPDTEETQYF. CDR3 sequence (DNA): TGTGCCAGCAGCCCGGACACGGAAGAGACCCAGTACTTC.

This clonotype was recorded a few times. The V gene is TRBV20-1, the J gene TRBJ2-1; 9 positions agree with TRBD1. Losses at the gene ends were 6 bases for V and 7 bases for J; bases not matched to a gene: 16. CDR1 DFQATT and CDR2 SNEGSKA come from the germline V gene (reference sequence). This CDR3 contains 16 residues. CDR3 protein: CSATKKRGTGLNEQFF. The CDR3 DNA reads as TGCAGTGCCACGAAAAAACGGGGGACAGGGCTTAATGAGCAGTTCTTC.

Only a few counts were recorded for this clonotype. The genes are TRBV5-4 and TRBJ2-5; D call uncertain. The CDR3 has 14 amino acids. V lost 0 bases, J lost 0 bases, and 6 bases lay in between. Germline V gene data show CDR1 as SGHNT and CDR2 as YYREEE (reference sequence). The chain's CDR3 is CASSLEVNQETQYF. The CDR3 coding sequence is TGTGCCAGCAGCTTGGAGGTTAACCAAGAGACCCAGTACTTC.

The chain is built from TRBV6-5 and TRBJ2-7; D is undetermined. CDR3 length: 15 amino acids. Germline loops: CDR1 MNHEY, CDR2 SVGAGI. V was shortened by 5 bases and J by 3 bases, with 17 bases between the two germline ends. The CDR3 region has the DNA TGTGCCAGCAGTCAATCAAGGTGGGAAGGCTACGAGCAGTACTTC. Translating it yields CASSQSRWEGYEQYF.

The chain has TRBV6-2 or TRBV6-3 and TRBJ2-1, with D unresolved. This CDR3 has 12 residues. Germline CDR1 is MNHEY and CDR2 is SVGEGT. Trimming removed 5 bases at V and 12 bases at J, with 14 bases between. This CDR3 is CASSPTIAGQFF. CDR3 bases: TGTGCCAGCAGTCCTACTATCGCCGGGCAGTTCTTC.

This clonotype was seen only a few times. V is TRBV29-1 and J is TRBJ2-1, with TRBD2 identical over 15 bases. There are 14 residues in the CDR3. Germline CDR1 SQVTM, CDR2 ANQGSEA. V lost 4 bases to trimming and J lost 15 bases; unmatched junction nucleotides: 10. In nucleotides, the CDR3 is TGCAGCGTTGGTGGGACTAGCGGGGGGCCCTTAATGTTCTTC. It codes for CSVGGTSGGPLMFF.

This chain links TRBV6-6 with TRBJ1-2; 9 nucleotides agree with TRBD1. The CDR3 length is 14 residues. V gave up 7 bases and J gave up 2 bases; unmatched junction bases: 5. The V gene's germline CDR1 is MNHNY and CDR2 SVGAGI (reference sequence). The CDR3 protein is CASKTGTGNYGYTF. The CDR3 coding sequence is TGTGCCAGCAAGACCGGGACAGGGAACTATGGCTACACCTTC.

The chain employs TRBV7-9 and TRBJ1-2; 8 nucleotides line up with TRBD1. Germline CDR1 SEHNR, CDR2 FQNEAQ (reference sequence). The trim removed 1 base at V and 8 bases at J, leaving 12 bases unmatched. The CDR3 loop spans 16 amino acids. CDR3 DNA sequence: TGTGCCAGCAGCTTAGACAACCAGGTTACAGGGGGAGGCTACACCTTC. Translation gives CASSLDNQVTGGGYTF. Filled out from reference TRBV7-9 and TRBJ1-2, the complete variable domain reads DTGVSQNPRHKITKRGQNVTFRCDPISEHNRLYWYRQTLGQGPEFLTYFQNEAQLEKSRLLSDRFSAERPKGSFSTLEIQRTEQGDSAMYLCASSLDNQVTGGGYTFGSGTRLTVV.

Concerning this clonotype itself: An end of the junction differs from the germline gene, which may be a read error. V usage is TRBV28 and J usage is TRBJ2-4; D is unclear. The J call may be wrong; the DNA end is better matched by TRBJ2-7. Germline lookup yields CDR1 MDHEN and CDR2 SYDVKM. The CDR3 length is 14 residues. CDR3 DNA: TGTGCCGGCAGTCCCATAAGTAGCTCCCACGAGCAGTACTTC. It translates to CAGSPISSSHEQYF.

This clonotype was counted a few times. The rearrangement links TRBV20-1 to TRBJ2-7; 8 bases match TRBD1. Germline-derived CDR1 and CDR2 are DFQATT and SNEGSKA (reference sequence). Trimming cost V 5 bases and J 3 bases; bases outside gene matches: 9. There are 14 residues in the CDR3. The CDR3 bases are TGCAGTGCTCCCTCATTACAGGGGGGCTACGAGCAGTACTTC. Protein sequence: CSAPSLQGGYEQYF.

The gene calls are TRBV7-9 and TRBJ1-2; possible D gene TRBD1, 5 bases. This CDR3 has 13 residues. Germline CDR1 SEHNR, CDR2 FQNEAQ (reference sequence). The V end lost 1 base, the J end lost 9 bases, and 12 bases lay between the germline ends. DNA for the CDR3: TGTGCCAGCAGCTTAGAGGCAGGGTTGAGCTACACCTTC. As protein: CASSLEAGLSYTF.

The V gene is TRBV7-2, the J gene TRBJ2-7, with TRBD1 identical over 7 bases. Germline V gene data show CDR1 as SGHTA and CDR2 as FQGNSA. The CDR3 loop spans 17 amino acids. Unmatched junction bases numbered 12, after V lost 1 base and J lost 3 bases. CDR3 in DNA: TGTGCCAGCAGCTTAGTTTGGGGACAGCAGGGAAACTACGAGCAGTACTTC. It is translated as CASSLVWGQQGNYEQYF.

The V and J genes are TRBV18 and TRBJ1-1; D is uncertain. Germline V gene data show CDR1 as KGHSH and CDR2 as LQKENI. The CDR3 contains 12 residues. Trimming removed 3 bases at V and 7 bases at J, with 9 bases between. The CDR3 region is CASSPTYNEAFF. The CDR3 nucleotides read TGTGCCAGCTCACCGACATATAATGAAGCTTTCTTT.

The CDR3 nucleotides are TGCGCCAGCAGCATACGACAGGGGGCAATCGTCGAGCAGTACTTC. Residues: CASSIRQGAIVEQYF. This chain joins TRBV4-3 and TRBJ2-7, with 10 bases matching TRBD1. V was pared by 5 bases and J by 6 bases, with 10 bases of the junction left unmatched. This CDR3 comprises 15 residues. Per germline, CDR1 LGHNA and CDR2 YSLEER.

To note about this clonotype: Being one base from a much bigger clone, this may be a read error. The chain uses TRBV7-2 and TRBJ2-6, with D possibly being TRBD1 or TRBD2 (5 bases each). Per germline, CDR1 SGHTA and CDR2 FQGNSA. The CDR3 totals 17 residues. As DNA, the CDR3 is TGTGCCAGCAGCTCTCCCCGCGGTTGGACTGGGGCCAACGTCCGGACTTTC. It specifies CASSSPRGWTGANVRTF.

V usage is TRBV7-3 and J usage is TRBJ2-3; D may be TRBD1 (6 bases). CDR1 and CDR2 (germline): SGHTA, FQGTGA. The CDR3 loop spans 16 amino acids. The germline V and J ends were trimmed by 5 bases and 2 bases, with 17 bases remaining between them. CDR3 bases: TGTGCCAGCAGCGAAGGACAGACTACTAACACAGATACGCAGTATTTT. Amino acid sequence: CASSEGQTTNTDTQYF.